Reported below is one TCR beta chain. Antigen: not known. These data come from a study of OX40 agonist ivuxolimab in advanced cancers. Study-wide context: Hepatocellular carcinoma, melanoma, renal cell or head and neck cancer was diagnosed in the dose-escalation patients.

V lost 1 base and J lost 2; bases outside the gene matches: 1. The germline gives CDR1 SEHNR, CDR2 FQNEAQ (reference sequence). The CDR3 runs to 16 residues. Study-level results: Low normalized clonal expansion also occurred in some nonresponding patients.

The assay was immunoSEQ multiplex PCR, and TCRdb's table has in-frame clones only and misses some. The sample yields about 71,000 clones, approximately 94% seen once. The clonotype comes from an adult with an advanced solid tumor such as melanoma, head and neck, liver or kidney cancer. The rearrangement joins TRBV7-9 to TRBJ2-1, with 11 bases that match TRBD1. Specimen: CD4+ or CD8+ T cells sorted from blood, collected in a trial of the OX40 agonist ivuxolimab. The CDR3 is CASSLEDRGPYNEQFF. The CDR3 DNA sequence: TGTGCCAGCAGCTTAGAGGACAGGGGGCCCTACAATGAGCAGTTCTTC.